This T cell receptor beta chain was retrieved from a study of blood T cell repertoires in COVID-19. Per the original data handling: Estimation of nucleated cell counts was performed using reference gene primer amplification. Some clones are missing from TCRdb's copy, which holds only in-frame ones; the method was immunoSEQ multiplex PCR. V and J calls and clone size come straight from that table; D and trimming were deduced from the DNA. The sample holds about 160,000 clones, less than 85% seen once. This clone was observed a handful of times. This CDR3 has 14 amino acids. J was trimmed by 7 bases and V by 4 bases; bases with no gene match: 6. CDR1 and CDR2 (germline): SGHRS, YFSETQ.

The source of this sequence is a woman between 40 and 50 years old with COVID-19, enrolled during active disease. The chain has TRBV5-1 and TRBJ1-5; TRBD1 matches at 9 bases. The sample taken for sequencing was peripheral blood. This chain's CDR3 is CASSRTGAGQPQHF. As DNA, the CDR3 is TGCGCCAGCAGCAGGACAGGGGCGGGGCAGCCCCAGCATTTT.